The T cell receptor beta chain under discussion was sequenced for a study of blood T cells in healthy people across ages. Across the study: For every two T cells, template switching captured about one barcoded beta molecule.

Whole-study findings and limits: Leaving the PBMCs unsorted stopped any conclusive comparison of naive versus antigen-experienced cells.

This clonotype was detected only a few times. Antigen: not known. Peripheral blood from each donor was collected in a volume of 9.5 to 10 milliliters. A second PCR, run for roughly 7 to 12 cycles, used a sample-barcoded 5' primer plus a J-beta primer mix. Every cDNA molecule carried a tag from a template-switch adaptor bearing 12 random nucleotides. TCRdb reanalysed the 5' RACE reads using MiXCR and keeps one entry per CDR3 protein. Among 1.5 million to 2 million distinct CDR3 sequences listed, 28% were seen once. Input material: blood. This TCR derives from a woman in her 30s in good health.

CDR3 loop: CASSPTPGDTQYF. The CDR3 nucleotides read TGTGCCAGCAGCCCCACGCCGGGGGATACGCAGTATTTT. The chain joins TRBV9 to TRBJ2-3; maybe TRBD2 (5 bases). Germline V gene sequence: CDR1 SGDLS, CDR2 YYNGEE. The CDR3 totals 13 residues. Trimming left V 4 bases short and J 6 bases short, with 12 bases between.